Listed here are 10 T cell receptor beta chains from one sample, sequenced in a study of OX40 agonist ivuxolimab in advanced cancers. The protocol was immunoSEQ multiplex PCR, while the TCRdb copy is restricted to in-frame clones and leaves out a portion. Among about 88,000 clones listed, 75% to 90% were seen once. The input for sequencing was CD4+ or CD8+ T cells sorted from blood, taken in a trial of the OX40 agonist ivuxolimab. The receptors originated from an adult with an advanced solid tumor such as melanoma, head and neck, liver or kidney cancer.

V is TRBV28 and J is TRBJ1-1; 10 bases fit TRBD1. V lost 3 bases, J lost 6 bases, and 7 bases stayed unmatched. The CDR3 has 15 amino acids. Germline-derived CDR1 and CDR2 are MDHEN and SYDVKM. The CDR3 DNA follows: TGTGCCAGCAGTTTTGGGGACAGGGGATCGGCTGAAGCTTTCTTT. Encoded protein: CASSFGDRGSAEAFF. Full variable domain (remainder filled in from reference TRBV28 and TRBJ1-1): DVKVTQSSRYLVKRTGEKVFLECVQDMDHENMFWYRQDPGLGLRLIYFSYDVKMKEKGDIPEGYSVSREKKERFSLILESASTNQTSMYLCASSFGDRGSAEAFFGQGTRLTVV.

V usage is TRBV6-5 and J usage is TRBJ2-7; 7 bases fit TRBD1. J lost 3 bases, V lost 6 bases, and 11 bases had no gene match. Germline V gene data show CDR1 as MNHEY and CDR2 as SVGAGI. The CDR3 consists of 15 residues. CDR3 sequence reads: CASSPPTGRLYEQYV. In DNA form, the CDR3 reads TGTGCCAGCAGCCCCCCGACAGGGCGCCTCTACGAGCAGTACGTC.

This clone was seen a single time. The chain has TRBV19 and TRBJ2-4, with D tentatively TRBD2 (6 bases). The CDR3 contains 17 residues. Germline V gives CDR1 LNHDA, CDR2 SQIVND (reference sequence). The V end lost 3 bases, the J end lost 0 bases, and 15 bases lay between the germline ends. The CDR3 loop reads CASSIERRVLAKNIQYF. CDR3 sequence (DNA): TGTGCCAGTAGTATCGAGAGGAGGGTACTAGCCAAAAACATTCAGTACTTC.

This clone was observed a few times. The V gene is TRBV27, the J gene TRBJ1-5; 9 bases are a match to TRBD1. Germline trimming cut 4 bases from V and 1 base from J; bases unmatched to any gene: 5. CDR3 length equals 16 residues. Germline CDR1 is MNHEY and CDR2 is SMNVEV (reference sequence). The CDR3 DNA is TGTGCCAGCAGTTCCCTACAGGGGGCCAGCAATCAGCCCCAGCATTTT. It yields the protein CASSSLQGASNQPQHF.

This sequence joins TRBV5-1 and TRBJ2-1, with TRBD2 identical over 12 bases. Germline V gene sequence: CDR1 SGHRS, CDR2 YFSETQ. The CDR3 spans 17 residues. The junction had 12 bases not matched to a gene; V was cut back by 4 bases and J by 7 bases. The CDR3 protein is CASSPRVPSGGANEQFF. CDR3 DNA: TGCGCCAGCAGCCCCCGGGTACCTAGCGGGGGGGCAAATGAGCAGTTCTTC.

V usage is TRBV7-3 and J usage is TRBJ1-2; D is undetermined. The CDR3 covers 12 residues. V was clipped by 4 bases and J by 4 bases, with 7 bases between them. From germline, CDR1 is SGHTA and CDR2 FQGTGA. CDR3 protein: CASSSLGYGYTF. CDR3 in DNA: TGTGCCAGCAGCTCCCTGGGCTATGGCTACACCTTC.

Of note for this clone: The sample has other DNA sequences that encode this CDR3 too. This sequence joins TRBV5-1 and TRBJ2-1; 9 bases agree with TRBD2. J was trimmed by 4 bases and V by 4 bases; bases with no gene match: 3. The V gene's germline CDR1 is SGHRS and CDR2 YFSETQ. The CDR3 has 14 amino acids. The CDR3 DNA sequence: TGCGCCAGCAGCCTAGCGGGGCCATACAATGAGCAGTTCTTC. Translation gives CASSLAGPYNEQFF. Drawing the rest from reference TRBV5-1 and TRBJ2-1, the complete variable domain is KAGVTQTPRYLIKTRGQQVTLSCSPISGHRSVSWYQQTPGQGLQFLFEYFSETQRNKGNFPGRFSGRQFSNSRSEMNVSTLELGDSALYLCASSLAGPYNEQFFGPGTRLTVL.

The genes are TRBV5-5 and TRBJ1-4; a weak D match, TRBD1 (6 bases). The CDR3 loop spans 17 amino acids. Trimming left V 0 bases short and J 6 bases short, with 18 bases between. Germline V gives CDR1 SGHKS, CDR2 YYEKEE (reference sequence). This CDR3 reads CASSLGAGGAVYEKLFF. In DNA form, the CDR3 reads TGTGCCAGCAGCTTGGGAGCCGGGGGCGCGGTATATGAAAAACTGTTTTTT. The variable domain in full, with the rest retrieved from reference TRBV5-5 and TRBJ1-4, is DAGVTQSPTHLIKTRGQQVTLRCSPISGHKSVSWYQQVLGQGPQFIFQYYEKEERGRGNFPDRFSARQFPNYSSELNVNALLLGDSALYLCASSLGAGGAVYEKLFFGSGTQLSVL.

This rearrangement joins TRBV6-5 to TRBJ2-1; D remains unclear. Trimming removed 5 bases at V and 4 bases at J, with 9 bases between. The CDR3 has 13 residues. The germline V gene encodes CDR1 MNHEY and CDR2 SVGAGI. The chain's CDR3 is CASSPGPYNEQFF. CDR3 in DNA: TGTGCCAGCAGTCCTGGGCCATACAATGAGCAGTTCTTC.

The chain recombines TRBV6-5 with TRBJ1-6; D is perhaps TRBD1 (5 bases). The CDR3 covers 14 residues. Trimming shortened V by 2 bases and J by 8 bases, and 10 bases separated the two germline ends. Per the germline V gene, CDR1 is MNHEY and CDR2 is SVGAGI. The CDR3 loop reads CASSYPGPHSPLHF. For the CDR3, the DNA is TGTGCCAGCAGTTACCCGGGACCCCATTCACCCCTCCACTTT.